This T cell receptor (beta chain) was recorded in a study of blood T cells in healthy people across ages. Findings and caveats of the study: With age, beta diversity per million T cells declined roughly linearly, significantly by about 37.

The table lists this clonotype with a few counts. The target antigen is unknown. CDR3 length: 11 residues. Trimming left V 4 bases short and J 1 base short, with 4 bases between. CDR1 is DFQATT and CDR2 is SNEGSKA in the germline V gene (reference sequence). Primers used in a second PCR of roughly 6 to 11 cycles were a sample-barcoded 5' primer and a J-beta primer mix. TCRdb independently ran MiXCR on the 5' RACE reads; one entry per CDR3 protein. The top ten hold 2.1% of the sample, which has roughly 2 million distinct CDR3 sequences, 49% seen once. Sequenced: blood. The J gene is TRBJ2-5, the V gene TRBV20-1; D is unresolved. The clonotype originates from a woman between 40 and 55 years old in good health. CDR3 in DNA: TGCAGTGCTAAGGCCCAAGAGACCCAGTACTTC. It specifies CSAKAQETQYF.